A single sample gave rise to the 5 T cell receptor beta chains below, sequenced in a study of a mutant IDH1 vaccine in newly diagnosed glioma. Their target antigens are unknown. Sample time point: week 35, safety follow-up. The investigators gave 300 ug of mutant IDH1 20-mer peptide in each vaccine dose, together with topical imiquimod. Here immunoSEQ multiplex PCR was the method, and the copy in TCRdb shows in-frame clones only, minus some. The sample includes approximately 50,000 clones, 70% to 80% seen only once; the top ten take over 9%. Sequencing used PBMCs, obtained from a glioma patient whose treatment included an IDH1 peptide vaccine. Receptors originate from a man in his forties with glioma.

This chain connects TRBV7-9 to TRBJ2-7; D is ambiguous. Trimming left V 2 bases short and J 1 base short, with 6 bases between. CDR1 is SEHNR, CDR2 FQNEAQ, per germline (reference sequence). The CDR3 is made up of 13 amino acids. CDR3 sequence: CASSLPGSYEQYF. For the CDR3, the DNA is TGTGCCAGCAGCTTACCTGGATCCTACGAGCAGTACTTC.

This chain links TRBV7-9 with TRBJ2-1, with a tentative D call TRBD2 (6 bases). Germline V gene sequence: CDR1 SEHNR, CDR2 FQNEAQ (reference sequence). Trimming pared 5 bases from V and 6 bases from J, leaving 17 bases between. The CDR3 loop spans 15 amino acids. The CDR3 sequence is CASSPPGGPFNEQFF. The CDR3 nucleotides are TGTGCCAGCAGCCCCCCCGGGGGTCCTTTCAATGAGCAGTTCTTC.

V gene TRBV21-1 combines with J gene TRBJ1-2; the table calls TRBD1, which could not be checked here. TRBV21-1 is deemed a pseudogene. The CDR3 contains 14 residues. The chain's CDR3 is CASSIGQGHYGYTF. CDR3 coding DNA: TGTGCCAGCAGCATTGGACAGGGACACTATGGCTACACCTTC.

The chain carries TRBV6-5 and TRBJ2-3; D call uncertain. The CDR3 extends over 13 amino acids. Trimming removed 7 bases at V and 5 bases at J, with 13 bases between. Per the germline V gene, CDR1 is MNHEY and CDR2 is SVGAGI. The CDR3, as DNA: TGTGCCAGCACCAGCCACACAGAAGATACGCAGTATTTT. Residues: CASTSHTEDTQYF.

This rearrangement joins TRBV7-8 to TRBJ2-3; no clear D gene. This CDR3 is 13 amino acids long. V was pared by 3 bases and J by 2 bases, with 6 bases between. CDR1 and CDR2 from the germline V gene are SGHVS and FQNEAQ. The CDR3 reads CASSLINTDTQYF. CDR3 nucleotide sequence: TGTGCCAGCAGCTTGATAAACACAGATACGCAGTATTTT.